This TCR beta chain was obtained from a study of T cell responses to AZD1222 COVID-19 vaccine. Whole-study findings and limits: Donors in the cohort were predominantly white British and more often female, and clonal diversity was possibly underestimated. Receipt of two AZD1222 doses was followed by a rise in Spike-specific TCR breadth and depth.

The CDR3 runs 16 residues. V gave up 5 bases and J gave up 2 bases; unmatched junction bases: 7. The germline CDR1 and CDR2 sequences are SGHVS and FQNEAQ. Points on this clone: Its cognate antigen is unknown.

Sequencing used immunoSEQ multiplex PCR; TCRdb keeps in-frame clones, though not all of them. This sample has 83,000 or so clones, with around nine tenths found just once. The input for sequencing was peripheral blood, taken on day 0 of MenACWY control vaccination. V gene TRBV7-8 combines with J gene TRBJ2-7; 12 bases line up with TRBD2. The receptor was isolated from an adult in good health. The CDR3 protein is CASSLTSGRTPYEQYF. CDR3 coding DNA: TGTGCCAGCAGCCTAACTAGCGGGAGGACCCCCTACGAGCAGTACTTC.